The 31 T cell receptor beta chains below all came from one sample that was sequenced in a study of long-term antiretroviral therapy in people with HIV. Runs used v3.0 of the immunoSEQ assay and were done at survey level. TCRdb keeps only in-frame clones here, not all; method: immunoSEQ multiplex PCR. This table holds around 34,000 clones, 65% to 75% found once. The material sequenced was unsorted PBMCs, taken 3 years after starting antiretroviral therapy. All receptors come from a man in his fifties or sixties with HIV.

V is TRBV10-3 and J is TRBJ2-2; 8 bases map to TRBD1. The germline CDR1 and CDR2 sequences are ENHRY and SYGVKD. The CDR3 loop spans 16 amino acids. After removal of 3 bases from V and 1 base from J, the junction contained 4 bases not matched to a gene. The CDR3 here is CAISEPGTGNTGELFF. CDR3 nucleotide sequence: TGTGCCATCAGTGAACCCGGGACAGGGAACACCGGGGAGCTGTTTTTT.

The CDR3 reads CASSQRSYEQYF. Here the CDR3 DNA reads TGTGCCAGCAGCCAGAGGAGCTACGAGCAGTACTTC. The chain carries TRBV14 and TRBJ2-7; the D is unclear. Germline CDR1 and CDR2: SGHDN and FVKESK. Between the trimmed V and J ends, which lost 3 bases and 3 bases, there was a span of 6 bases. The CDR3 has 12 amino acids.

The chain couples TRBV4-3 to TRBJ1-2, with D perhaps TRBD1 (5 bases). CDR3 length: 13 amino acids. V lost 0 bases and J 7 bases, leaving 9 bases between the germline ends. Germline lookup yields CDR1 LGHNA and CDR2 YSLEER. As DNA, the CDR3 is TGCGCCAGCAGCCAAGATCCAGGGTTTGGCTACACCTTC. This codes for CASSQDPGFGYTF.

This clone was picked up a small number of times. The CDR3 region has the DNA TGTGCCAGCAGCTTGGGGACCCCCCAGACCCAGTACTTC. Its protein is CASSLGTPQTQYF. The chain links TRBV5-6 to TRBJ2-5; D is ambiguous. CDR1 is SGHDT, CDR2 YYEEEE, per germline. Trimming cost V 0 bases and J 6 bases, with 9 bases left between them. CDR3 length equals 13 residues.

This clone has a handful of counts. The chain recombines TRBV7-9 with TRBJ2-7; a weak D match, TRBD1 (6 bases). The CDR3 contains 16 residues. Germline assignment: CDR1 SEHNR and CDR2 FQNEAQ (reference sequence). Trimming left V 5 bases short and J 5 bases short, with 22 bases between. The chain's CDR3 is CASSPTVQGRIDEQYF. As DNA, the CDR3 is TGTGCCAGCAGCCCGACCGTACAGGGAAGAATCGACGAGCAGTACTTC. The whole variable domain, filled in from reference TRBV7-9 and TRBJ2-7, reads DTGVSQNPRHKITKRGQNVTFRCDPISEHNRLYWYRQTLGQGPEFLTYFQNEAQLEKSRLLSDRFSAERPKGSFSTLEIQRTEQGDSAMYLCASSPTVQGRIDEQYFGPGTRLTVT.

This clone appeared once. This chain uses TRBV5-1 with TRBJ2-7, with 9 bases lining up with TRBD1. The CDR3 is 13 amino acids. V was pared by 2 bases and J by 7 bases, with 4 bases of the junction left unmatched. Germline V lookup: CDR1 SGHRS, CDR2 YFSETQ. This chain's CDR3 is CASSLQGAREQYF. CDR3 DNA sequence: TGCGCCAGCAGCTTACAGGGGGCGAGGGAGCAGTACTTC.

The chain uses TRBV5-4 and TRBJ2-1; possibly TRBD2 for D (5 bases). V lost 0 bases, J lost 5 bases, and 9 bases lay in between. The length of the CDR3 is 14 residues. Germline CDR1 reads SGHNT; CDR2 reads YYREEE (reference sequence). CDR3 protein: CASSLELANNEQFF. In DNA form, the CDR3 reads TGTGCCAGCAGCTTGGAGCTAGCTAACAATGAGCAGTTCTTC.

The chain carries TRBV30 and TRBJ2-3; D is unresolved. This CDR3 comprises 13 residues. From germline, CDR1 is GTSNPN and CDR2 SVGIG (reference sequence). V was pared by 0 bases and J by 3 bases, with 7 bases between. The CDR3 protein is CAWSVHLTDTQYF. In nucleotides, the CDR3 is TGTGCCTGGAGTGTACACTTGACAGATACGCAGTATTTT.

This clone was counted a few times. V is TRBV7-9 and J is TRBJ2-2, with a weak D call TRBD1 (6 bases). Per germline, CDR1 SEHNR and CDR2 FQNEAQ (reference sequence). Trimming took 5 bases from V and 2 from J, leaving 12 bases between them. The CDR3 contains 15 residues. This CDR3 reads CASSTRDTNTGELFF. The CDR3 nucleotides are TGTGCCAGCAGCACCCGGGACACTAACACCGGGGAGCTGTTTTTT. The variable domain in full, completed from reference TRBV7-9 and TRBJ2-2, reads DTGVSQNPRHKITKRGQNVTFRCDPISEHNRLYWYRQTLGQGPEFLTYFQNEAQLEKSRLLSDRFSAERPKGSFSTLEIQRTEQGDSAMYLCASSTRDTNTGELFFGEGSRLTVL.

The chain links TRBV7-3 to TRBJ2-5; 7 positions agree with TRBD2. From germline, CDR1 is SGHTA and CDR2 FQGTGA. The CDR3 length is 14 residues. The V and J ends lost 1 base and 4 bases, in that order; junction bases with no gene match: 3. The DNA for the CDR3 is TGTGCCAGCAGCTTAATGCCGGGGGGAGAGACCCAGTACTTC. Translating gives CASSLMPGGETQYF.

The chain has TRBV10-3 and TRBJ1-1, with D tentatively TRBD1 (6 bases). The CDR3 sequence is 16 residues long. Trimming removed 6 bases at V and 0 bases at J, with 17 bases between. Germline V gene sequence: CDR1 ENHRY, CDR2 SYGVKD. CDR3 residues: CAIRGRPGHLNTEAFF. CDR3 bases: TGTGCCATCAGGGGAAGACCGGGACACCTGAACACTGAAGCTTTCTTT.

This clone has more than one count but fewer than ten. This chain uses TRBV2 with TRBJ2-7; no reliable D call. The CDR3 is made up of 11 amino acids. In germline, CDR1 is SNHLY, CDR2 FYNNEI. The V end lost 3 bases, the J end lost 6 bases, and 6 bases lay between the germline ends. The CDR3 nucleotides read TGTGCCAGCAGTGACCTGCGCGAGCAGTACTTC. This encodes CASSDLREQYF.

The chain uses TRBV7-9 and TRBJ1-2, with D possibly TRBD1 on 5 matching bases. The CDR3 has 15 residues. Germline CDR1 and CDR2: SEHNR and FQNEAQ (reference sequence). The V end was cut by 0 bases, the J end by 7 bases, with 15 bases between. The chain's CDR3 is CASSLAMGPGPGYTF. CDR3 DNA sequence: TGTGCCAGCAGCTTAGCCATGGGGCCCGGTCCTGGCTACACCTTC.

The chain carries TRBV10-3 and TRBJ1-5; no firm D call. V lost 2 bases, J lost 6 bases, and 5 bases lay in between. There are 12 residues in the CDR3. Germline CDR1 is ENHRY and CDR2 is SYGVKD. This CDR3 reads CAISEHGQPQHF. The DNA for the CDR3 is TGTGCCATCAGTGAGCACGGTCAGCCCCAGCATTTT.

The rearrangement uses TRBV7-9 and TRBJ2-3, with D possibly TRBD2 on 6 matching bases. This CDR3 region has 15 residues. Germline V gene data show CDR1 as SEHNR and CDR2 as FQNEAQ (reference sequence). V lost 2 bases and J lost 5, with 14 bases in between. The CDR3 sequence is CASSLRRGGVDTQYF. CDR3 bases: TGTGCCAGCAGCTTACGGCGGGGCGGCGTAGATACGCAGTATTTT.

The chain links TRBV6-1 to TRBJ1-6; D not resolved. With 7 bases removed from V and 7 bases from J, the gap between germline ends came to 14 bases. Germline V CDR1 and CDR2: MNHNS, SASEGT. The length of the CDR3 is 14 residues. As DNA, the CDR3 is TGTGCCAGCATATTCCGGGTCCCGAATTCACCCCTCCACTTT. Amino acids: CASIFRVPNSPLHF.

This chain links TRBV4-2 with TRBJ1-1; D is perhaps TRBD1 (5 bases). Trimming removed 2 bases from V and 5 bases from J, with 15 bases in between. This CDR3 spans 15 amino acids. Germline CDR1 and CDR2: LGHNA and YNFKEQ. CDR3 amino acids: CASSQRFRVRTEAFF. The CDR3 DNA follows: TGTGCCAGCAGCCAACGTTTCAGGGTTAGGACTGAAGCTTTCTTT.

A few counts support this clone. The V gene is TRBV20-1, the J gene TRBJ2-4; the D gene is possibly TRBD2 (6 bases). The CDR3 is 11 residues long. In germline, CDR1 is DFQATT, CDR2 SNEGSKA (reference sequence). V lost 7 bases, J lost 5 bases, and 9 bases lay in between. The CDR3 protein is CSGEVQNIQYF. CDR3 sequence (DNA): TGCAGTGGGGAGGTCCAAAACATTCAGTACTTC.

The chain couples TRBV6-5 to TRBJ1-4, with TRBD1 as a possible D gene (6 bases). The CDR3 has 15 amino acids. The ends were cut back, 6 bases at V and 2 bases at J, with 13 bases in the middle. Germline lookup yields CDR1 MNHEY and CDR2 SVGAGI. The CDR3 loop is CASSRGLATNEKLFF. The CDR3 DNA sequence: TGTGCCAGCAGCAGGGGATTGGCCACTAATGAAAAACTGTTTTTT.

The chain uses TRBV9 and TRBJ2-5; possibly TRBD2 for D (6 bases). In germline, CDR1 is SGDLS, CDR2 YYNGEE. V gave up 0 bases and J gave up 6 bases, with 12 bases separating them. The CDR3 has 14 residues. The CDR3, as DNA: TGTGCCAGCAGCGTAGAACCGGGAGTGAAGACCCAGTACTTC. Translation: CASSVEPGVKTQYF.

The chain has TRBV18 and TRBJ2-3; no clear D gene. Germline CDR1 KGHSH, CDR2 LQKENI. V was clipped by 1 base and J by 5 bases, with 10 bases between them. The CDR3 consists of 14 residues. The CDR3 region is CASSPHGLGDTQYF. The CDR3 DNA reads TGTGCCAGCTCACCACACGGGCTGGGAGATACGCAGTATTTT.

This clone was picked up one time. The V gene is TRBV6-5, the J gene TRBJ2-3; 8 positions agree with TRBD2. Germline V lookup: CDR1 MNHEY, CDR2 SVGAGI. V lost 7 bases, J lost 3 bases, and 3 bases stayed unmatched. This CDR3 comprises 13 residues. The CDR3: CASTASGTDTQYF. The CDR3 DNA sequence: TGTGCCAGCACGGCTAGCGGGACAGATACGCAGTATTTT.

This clone appeared a few times. The genes are TRBV19 and TRBJ2-7, with a tentative D call TRBD1 (6 bases). CDR3 length equals 14 residues. Germline CDR1 is LNHDA and CDR2 is SQIVND (reference sequence). Trimming shortened V by 11 bases and J by 1 base, and 18 bases separated the two germline ends. The CDR3 protein is CAASRGAGSYEQYF. Written as DNA, the CDR3 is TGTGCCGCCTCCAGGGGCGCAGGGTCCTACGAGCAGTACTTC.

The rearrangement links TRBV5-5 to TRBJ2-7; perhaps TRBD2 as D (5 bases). The CDR3 spans 13 residues. Germline V gives CDR1 SGHKS, CDR2 YYEKEE (reference sequence). The V end lost 4 bases, the J end lost 6 bases, and 14 bases lay between the germline ends. The CDR3 region is CASSADGLGEQYF. Written as DNA, the CDR3 is TGTGCCAGCAGCGCCGACGGACTGGGCGAGCAGTACTTC.

V gene TRBV6-5 combines with J gene TRBJ2-7; a weak D match, TRBD1 (6 bases). The V gene's germline CDR1 is MNHEY and CDR2 SVGAGI. Deletions cut 6 bases from V and 1 base from J, with 7 bases between. The CDR3 length is 12 residues. The CDR3 protein is CASRGGSYEQYF. In DNA, the CDR3 is TGTGCCAGCAGAGGGGGTTCCTACGAGCAGTACTTC.

The chain joins TRBV5-5 to TRBJ1-5; D is undetermined. This CDR3 contains 16 residues. V dropped 3 bases and J dropped 8 bases, with 21 bases sitting between them. CDR1 and CDR2 from the germline V gene are SGHKS and YYEKEE (reference sequence). CDR3 nucleotide sequence: TGTGCCAGCAGCTCGACCCCGAGGAGGGCTGGTGAGCCCCAGCATTTT. Its translation is CASSSTPRRAGEPQHF. Together with reference TRBV5-5 and TRBJ1-5, the CDR3 gives the full variable domain: DAGVTQSPTHLIKTRGQQVTLRCSPISGHKSVSWYQQVLGQGPQFIFQYYEKEERGRGNFPDRFSARQFPNYSSELNVNALLLGDSALYLCASSSTPRRAGEPQHFGDGTRLSIL.

The chain employs TRBV7-2 and TRBJ1-1; TRBD1 agrees at 10 bases. CDR3 length: 15 amino acids. Germline V gene sequence: CDR1 SGHTA, CDR2 FQGNSA. J gave up 4 bases and V 5 bases, and 7 bases lay outside the gene matches. CDR3 nucleotides: TGTGCCAGCAGCACCCGACAGGGGGCAGCCACTGAAGCTTTCTTT. It codes for CASSTRQGAATEAFF.

This clone was recorded a few times. The chain links TRBV7-9 to TRBJ2-7, with a possible D match to TRBD1 (6 bases). Trimming took off 7 bases at V and 2 bases at J, with 9 bases between the two ends. The CDR3 is 12 residues long. Germline V gene sequence: CDR1 SEHNR, CDR2 FQNEAQ (reference sequence). This chain's CDR3 is CASNRDTYEQYF. Written as DNA, the CDR3 is TGTGCCAGCAACCGGGACACCTACGAGCAGTACTTC.

The chain uses TRBV11-2 and TRBJ1-2, with 8 nucleotides matching TRBD1. Germline V lookup: CDR1 SGHAT, CDR2 FQNNGV. The length of the CDR3 is 13 residues. J lost 4 bases, V lost 5 bases, and 3 bases had no gene match. The CDR3 region has the DNA TGTGCCAGCAGCCGACAGGGGAGCTATGGCTACACCTTC. It specifies CASSRQGSYGYTF.

V is TRBV11-2 and J is TRBJ2-7; tentatively, D is TRBD2 (6 bases). The ends were cut back, 8 bases at V and 0 bases at J, with 17 bases in the middle. Germline CDR1 SGHAT, CDR2 FQNNGV. The CDR3 spans 15 residues. The CDR3 is CASALGGGLSYEQYF. The CDR3 nucleotides are TGTGCCAGCGCCCTGGGGGGAGGACTCTCCTACGAGCAGTACTTC.

Written as DNA, the CDR3 is TGCAGCGTTTCTAGCGGGGGGCCCCTGGAGACCCAGTACTTC. Translation: CSVSSGGPLETQYF. The genes are TRBV29-1 and TRBJ2-5, with 11 bases lining up with TRBD2. From germline, CDR1 is SQVTM and CDR2 ANQGSEA. CDR3 length: 14 amino acids. Trimming took 5 bases from V and 5 from J; bases not matched to a gene: 7.